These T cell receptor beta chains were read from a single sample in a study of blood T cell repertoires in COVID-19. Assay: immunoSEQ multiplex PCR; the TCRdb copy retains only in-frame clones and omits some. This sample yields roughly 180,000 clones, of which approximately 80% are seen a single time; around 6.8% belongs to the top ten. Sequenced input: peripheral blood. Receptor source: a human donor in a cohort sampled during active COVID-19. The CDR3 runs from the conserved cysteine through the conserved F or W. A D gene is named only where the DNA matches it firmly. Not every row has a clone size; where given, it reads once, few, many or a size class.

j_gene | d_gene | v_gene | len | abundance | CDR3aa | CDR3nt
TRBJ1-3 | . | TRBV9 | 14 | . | CASSVGLGGNTIYF | TGTGCCAGCAGCGTAGGACTGGGTGGAAACACCATATATTTT
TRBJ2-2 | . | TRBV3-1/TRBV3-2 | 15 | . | CASSQDVTGTGELFF | TGTGCCAGCAGCCAAGATGTTACAGGGACCGGGGAGCTGTTTTTT
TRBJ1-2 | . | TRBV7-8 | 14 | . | CASSLWQGNYGYTF | TGTGCCAGCAGCTTATGGCAGGGAAACTATGGCTACACCTTC
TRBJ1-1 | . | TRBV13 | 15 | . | CASSLQGFTNTEAFF | TGTGCCAGCAGCTTACAGGGGTTTACGAACACTGAAGCTTTCTTT
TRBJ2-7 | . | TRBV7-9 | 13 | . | CASSPGHAYEQYF | TGTGCCAGCAGCCCGGGACACGCATACGAGCAGTACTTC
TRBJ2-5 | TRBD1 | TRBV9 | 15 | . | CASSPPGQGVETQYF | TGTGCCAGCAGCCCTCCGGGACAGGGTGTGGAGACCCAGTACTTC
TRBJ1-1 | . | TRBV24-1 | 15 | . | CATSEKTDQNTEAFF | TGTGCCACCAGTGAAAAGACAGATCAGAACACTGAAGCTTTCTTT
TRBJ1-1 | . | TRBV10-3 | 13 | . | CAISGLSGTEAFF | TGTGCCATCAGTGGGTTATCAGGGACTGAAGCTTTCTTT
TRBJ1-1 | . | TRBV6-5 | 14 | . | CASAYREGYTEAFF | TGTGCCAGCGCGTACAGGGAGGGGTACACTGAAGCTTTCTTT
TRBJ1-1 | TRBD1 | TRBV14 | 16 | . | CASSVNPRDSYTEAFF | TGTGCCAGCAGCGTTAACCCACGGGACAGTTACACTGAAGCTTTCTTT
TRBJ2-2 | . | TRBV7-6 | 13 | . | CASSSSNTGELFF | TGTGCCAGCAGCTCGTCGAACACCGGGGAGCTGTTTTTT
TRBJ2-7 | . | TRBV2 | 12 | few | CASGRGDYEQYF | TGTGCCAGCGGACGCGGGGACTACGAGCAGTACTTC
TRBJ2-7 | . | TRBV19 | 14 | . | CASSIVAFTYEQYF | TGTGCCAGTAGTATTGTGGCCTTCACCTACGAGCAGTACTTC
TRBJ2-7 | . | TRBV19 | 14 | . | CASSFTGTNYEQYF | TGTGCCAGTAGTTTCACCGGGACAAACTACGAGCAGTACTTC
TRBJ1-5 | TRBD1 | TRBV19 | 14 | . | CASNMGQVNQPQHF | TGTGCCAGTAATATGGGACAGGTTAATCAGCCCCAGCATTTT
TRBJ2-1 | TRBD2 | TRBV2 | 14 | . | CASNGGGAYDEQFF | TGTGCCAGCAACGGCGGGGGGGCCTATGATGAGCAGTTCTTC
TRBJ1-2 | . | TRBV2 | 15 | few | CASRIEVDRSYGYTF | TGTGCCAGCAGGATCGAAGTCGACAGGAGCTATGGCTACACCTTC
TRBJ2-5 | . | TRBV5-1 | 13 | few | CASSSPGEETQYF | TGCGCCAGCAGCTCCCCAGGGGAAGAGACCCAGTACTTC
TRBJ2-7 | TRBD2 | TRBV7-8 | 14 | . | CASSPRGGSYEQYF | TGTGCCAGCAGCCCTCGGGGGGGCTCCTACGAGCAGTACTTC
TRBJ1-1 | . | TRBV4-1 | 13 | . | CASSQGRGTEAFF | TGCGCCAGCAGCCAAGGAAGGGGCACTGAAGCTTTCTTT
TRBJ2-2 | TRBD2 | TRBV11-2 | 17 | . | CASSWGGTSGNTGELFF | TGTGCCAGCAGCTGGGGGGGGACTAGCGGGAACACCGGGGAGCTGTTTTTT
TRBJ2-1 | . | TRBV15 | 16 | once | CATSRGQRSSYNEQFF | TGTGCCACCAGCAGAGGACAGAGGAGCTCCTACAATGAGCAGTTCTTC
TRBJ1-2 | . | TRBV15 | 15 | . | CATSRDQGPSYGYTF | TGTGCCACCAGCAGAGATCAGGGGCCCAGCTATGGCTACACCTTC
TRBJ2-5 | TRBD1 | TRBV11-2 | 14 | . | CASRSQGVQETQYF | TGTGCCAGCAGGTCACAGGGGGTCCAAGAGACCCAGTACTTC
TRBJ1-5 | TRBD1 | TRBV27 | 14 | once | CASSRDRGDQPQHF | TGTGCCAGCAGTCGGGACAGGGGAGATCAGCCCCAGCATTTT
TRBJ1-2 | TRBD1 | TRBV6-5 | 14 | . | CASSYSRDSSGYTF | TGTGCCAGCAGTTACTCCAGGGACAGCAGCGGCTACACCTTC
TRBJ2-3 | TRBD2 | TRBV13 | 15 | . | CASSSPSGGTDTQYF | TGTGCCAGCAGCTCCCCTAGCGGGGGCACAGATACGCAGTATTTT
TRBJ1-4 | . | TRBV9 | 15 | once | CASSVGDGAFGKLFF | TGTGCCAGCAGCGTAGGTGATGGGGCGTTCGGAAAACTGTTTTTT
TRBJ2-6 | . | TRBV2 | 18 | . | CASSEGGGRNSGANVLTF | TGTGCCAGCAGTGAAGGGGGAGGCAGGAACTCTGGGGCCAACGTCCTGACTTTC
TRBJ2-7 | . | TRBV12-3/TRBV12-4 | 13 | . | CASSSLRVGEQYF | TGTGCCAGCAGTTCTCTCCGGGTTGGCGAGCAGTACTTC
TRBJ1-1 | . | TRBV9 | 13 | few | CASSVATNTEAFF | TGTGCCAGCAGCGTAGCTACGAACACTGAAGCTTTCTTT
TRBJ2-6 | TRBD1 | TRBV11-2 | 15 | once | CASSSTGTGANVLTF | TGTGCCAGCAGCTCGACAGGGACCGGGGCCAACGTCCTGACTTTC
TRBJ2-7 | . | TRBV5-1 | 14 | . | CASSLDGRGYEQYF | TGCGCCAGCAGCTTGGACGGTCGGGGCTACGAGCAGTACTTC
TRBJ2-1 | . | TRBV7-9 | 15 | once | CASSLPRATYNEQFF | TGTGCCAGCAGCTTACCCAGGGCCACCTACAATGAGCAGTTCTTC
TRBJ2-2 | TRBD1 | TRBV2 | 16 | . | CASSVHQGAGTGELFF | TGTGCCAGCAGTGTACACCAGGGGGCCGGCACCGGGGAGCTGTTTTTT